These T cell receptor beta chains were read from a single sample in a study of cytomegalovirus exposure and HLA in healthy donors. Assay: immunoSEQ multiplex PCR; the TCRdb copy retains only in-frame clones and omits some. The sample holds about 40,000 clones, approximately 63% seen once. The sample taken for sequencing was PBMCs. The source is a man aged 40-55 years in good health and CMV-seronegative. CDR3s include the opening cysteine and the closing phenylalanine or tryptophan. Fields, in order: CDR3 length, D gene, V gene, clone size, J gene, CDR3 DNA, CDR3 protein. A D gene is named only where the DNA matches it firmly. Rows give clone size only sometimes, using once, few, many, or a class for an expanded clone.

CDR3 length: 14; D gene: -; V gene: TRBV30; clone size: few; J gene: TRBJ2-3; CDR3 DNA: TGTGCCCTTGCGGGGACGAGATTTACAGATACGCAGTATTTT; CDR3 protein: CALAGTRFTDTQYF
CDR3 length: 16; D gene: -; V gene: TRBV4-2; clone size: -; J gene: TRBJ2-3; CDR3 DNA: TGTGCCAGCAGCCAAGGGGCGGGGTCTAGCACAGATACGCAGTATTTT; CDR3 protein: CASSQGAGSSTDTQYF
CDR3 length: 15; D gene: TRBD2; V gene: TRBV7-6; clone size: -; J gene: TRBJ2-1; CDR3 DNA: TGTGCCAGCAGCCAGCCCGGGACTAGCGAGGCGACGCCGTTCTTC; CDR3 protein: CASSQPGTSEATPFF
CDR3 length: 15; D gene: -; V gene: TRBV5-1; clone size: -; J gene: TRBJ1-1; CDR3 DNA: TGCGCCAGCAGCTTGGAGGGGACATCGAACACTGAAGCTTTCTTT; CDR3 protein: CASSLEGTSNTEAFF
CDR3 length: 15; D gene: TRBD1; V gene: TRBV6-1; clone size: few; J gene: TRBJ1-6; CDR3 DNA: TGTGCCAGCACCTTAGACAGGGGCTATAATTCACCCCTCCACTTT; CDR3 protein: CASTLDRGYNSPLHF
CDR3 length: 14; D gene: -; V gene: TRBV5-8; clone size: -; J gene: TRBJ2-7; CDR3 DNA: TGTGCCAGCAGCTTGACAGGGGGGGCCTACGAGCAGTACTTC; CDR3 protein: CASSLTGGAYEQYF
CDR3 length: 12; D gene: TRBD1; V gene: TRBV28; clone size: -; J gene: TRBJ2-7; CDR3 DNA: TGTGCCAGCAGGACAGGGAACCACGAGCAGTACTTC; CDR3 protein: CASRTGNHEQYF
CDR3 length: 13; D gene: -; V gene: TRBV7-9; clone size: few; J gene: TRBJ1-6; CDR3 DNA: TGTGCCAGCAGCTCCGAAAGGAGTTCACCCCTCCACTTT; CDR3 protein: CASSSERSSPLHF
CDR3 length: 12; D gene: -; V gene: TRBV7-9; clone size: -; J gene: TRBJ1-2; CDR3 DNA: TGTTCCCTCGAGCGGTTCACCTATGGCTACACCTTC; CDR3 protein: CSLERFTYGYTF
CDR3 length: 15; D gene: -; V gene: TRBV7-8; clone size: -; J gene: TRBJ2-7; CDR3 DNA: TGTGCCAGCAGCTCATGGGGGCAGGGCTCCTACGAGCAGTACTTC; CDR3 protein: CASSSWGQGSYEQYF
CDR3 length: 12; D gene: -; V gene: TRBV2; clone size: -; J gene: TRBJ2-1; CDR3 DNA: TGTGCCAGCAGTGAAGTGCAGACAGAGCAGTTCTTC; CDR3 protein: CASSEVQTEQFF
CDR3 length: 13; D gene: -; V gene: TRBV11-3; clone size: few; J gene: TRBJ1-4; CDR3 DNA: TGTGCCAGCAGCTCGGGGAGCGATGAAAAACTGTTTTTT; CDR3 protein: CASSSGSDEKLFF
CDR3 length: 13; D gene: -; V gene: TRBV13; clone size: -; J gene: TRBJ2-7; CDR3 DNA: TGTGCCAGCTCCCCCGTTTGGGGCCACGAGCAGTACTTC; CDR3 protein: CASSPVWGHEQYF
CDR3 length: 14; D gene: -; V gene: TRBV5-4; clone size: -; J gene: TRBJ1-2; CDR3 DNA: TGTGCCAGCAGCTTGAGGGGGGGTTTTGGTGGCTACACCTTC; CDR3 protein: CASSLRGGFGGYTF
CDR3 length: 13; D gene: -; V gene: TRBV6-5; clone size: -; J gene: TRBJ1-1; CDR3 DNA: TGTGCCAGCAGTGCAGACAGTTACACTGAAGCTTTCTTT; CDR3 protein: CASSADSYTEAFF
CDR3 length: 15; D gene: -; V gene: TRBV5-1; clone size: -; J gene: TRBJ1-1; CDR3 DNA: TGCGCCAGCAGCTTGGAGGCCAGGGAAGGGGCTGAAGCTTTCTTT; CDR3 protein: CASSLEAREGAEAFF
CDR3 length: 12; D gene: -; V gene: TRBV5-1; clone size: -; J gene: TRBJ2-5; CDR3 DNA: TGCGCCAGCAGCTCAGGTGGGGAGACCCAGTACTTC; CDR3 protein: CASSSGGETQYF
CDR3 length: 14; D gene: TRBD1; V gene: TRBV29-1; clone size: medium-sized; J gene: TRBJ2-1; CDR3 DNA: TGCAGCGTTGGATCCAACAGGGGCGTAAATGAGCAGTTCTTC; CDR3 protein: CSVGSNRGVNEQFF
CDR3 length: 13; D gene: TRBD1; V gene: TRBV6-5; clone size: -; J gene: TRBJ1-1; CDR3 DNA: TGTGCCAGCAGTCCCGACAGGGACACTGAAGCTTTCTTT; CDR3 protein: CASSPDRDTEAFF
CDR3 length: 12; D gene: -; V gene: TRBV5-6; clone size: -; J gene: TRBJ1-1; CDR3 DNA: TGTGCCAGCAGTCTCGGGAGACCTGAAGCTTTCTTT; CDR3 protein: CASSLGRPEAFF
CDR3 length: 16; D gene: -; V gene: TRBV30; clone size: -; J gene: TRBJ2-2; CDR3 DNA: TGTGCCTGGAGTGCCACTACGGGGTTGAACACCGGGGAGCTGTTTTTT; CDR3 protein: CAWSATTGLNTGELFF
CDR3 length: 13; D gene: TRBD1; V gene: TRBV29-1; clone size: once; J gene: TRBJ1-1; CDR3 DNA: TGCAGCGAGCGACAGGGGGGGAGGACTGAAGCTTTCTTT; CDR3 protein: CSERQGGRTEAFF
CDR3 length: 14; D gene: TRBD1; V gene: TRBV5-6; clone size: -; J gene: TRBJ2-7; CDR3 DNA: TGTGCCAGCAGCTGGACAGGGCTCCCCTACGAGCAGTACTTC; CDR3 protein: CASSWTGLPYEQYF
CDR3 length: 12; D gene: -; V gene: TRBV6-6; clone size: few; J gene: TRBJ2-1; CDR3 DNA: TGTGCCAGCAGTCTCTCGGACAATGAGCAGTTCTTC; CDR3 protein: CASSLSDNEQFF
CDR3 length: 18; D gene: TRBD2; V gene: TRBV4-1; clone size: -; J gene: TRBJ2-1; CDR3 DNA: TGCGCCAGCAGCCAAGAGGGACTAGCGGGTTCGGCCTACAATGAGCAGTTCTTC; CDR3 protein: CASSQEGLAGSAYNEQFF
CDR3 length: 13; D gene: TRBD1; V gene: TRBV30; clone size: -; J gene: TRBJ1-5; CDR3 DNA: TGTGCCTGGGGACAGGGGGTTGGGCAGCCCCAGCATTTT; CDR3 protein: CAWGQGVGQPQHF
CDR3 length: 13; D gene: -; V gene: TRBV6-5; clone size: few; J gene: TRBJ2-1; CDR3 DNA: TGTGCCAGCAGTTACAGCAGGAACAATGAGCAGTTCTTC; CDR3 protein: CASSYSRNNEQFF
CDR3 length: 18; D gene: -; V gene: TRBV30; clone size: once; J gene: TRBJ1-5; CDR3 DNA: TGTGCCTGGAGTGTACGGTCTGTCGGGGGGCGTACGAGTCAGCCCCAGCATTTT; CDR3 protein: CAWSVRSVGGRTSQPQHF
CDR3 length: 12; D gene: -; V gene: TRBV7-2; clone size: -; J gene: TRBJ2-1; CDR3 DNA: TGTGCCAGCAGCTTAGACGGTCCACAGCAGTTCTTC; CDR3 protein: CASSLDGPQQFF
CDR3 length: 13; D gene: -; V gene: TRBV19; clone size: -; J gene: TRBJ1-3; CDR3 DNA: TGTGCCAGTAGACAGGCGTCCGGAAACACCATATATTTT; CDR3 protein: CASRQASGNTIYF
CDR3 length: 14; D gene: -; V gene: TRBV11-2; clone size: -; J gene: TRBJ2-7; CDR3 DNA: TGTGCCAGCAGCTCCCAGGACAGTCCTTACGAGCAGTACTTC; CDR3 protein: CASSSQDSPYEQYF
CDR3 length: 17; D gene: TRBD2; V gene: TRBV4-1; clone size: -; J gene: TRBJ2-1; CDR3 DNA: TGCGCCAGCAGCCAAGTGTTGTCGGGGGGGCCCAACAATGAGCAGTTCTTC; CDR3 protein: CASSQVLSGGPNNEQFF
CDR3 length: 14; D gene: -; V gene: TRBV7-2; clone size: -; J gene: TRBJ1-2; CDR3 DNA: TGTGCCAGCAGCTTAACATTCGAGGGTTGGGGCTACACCTTC; CDR3 protein: CASSLTFEGWGYTF
CDR3 length: 13; D gene: -; V gene: TRBV7-6; clone size: -; J gene: TRBJ1-2; CDR3 DNA: TGTGCCAGCAGCTTGAACAGAAACTATGGCTACACCTTC; CDR3 protein: CASSLNRNYGYTF
CDR3 length: 15; D gene: -; V gene: TRBV4-3; clone size: few; J gene: TRBJ2-3; CDR3 DNA: TGCGCCAGCAGCCCGGGCTACAGGGGCACAGATACGCAGTATTTT; CDR3 protein: CASSPGYRGTDTQYF
CDR3 length: 13; D gene: TRBD2; V gene: TRBV11-3; clone size: -; J gene: TRBJ2-1; CDR3 DNA: TGTGCCAGCAGCCGGGGGGGTATCAATGAGCAGTTCTTC; CDR3 protein: CASSRGGINEQFF
CDR3 length: 14; D gene: -; V gene: TRBV5-6; clone size: few; J gene: TRBJ2-5; CDR3 DNA: TGTGCCAGCAGCTCTGGGGGGACCCAAGAGACCCAGTACTTC; CDR3 protein: CASSSGGTQETQYF
CDR3 length: 14; D gene: -; V gene: TRBV14; clone size: -; J gene: TRBJ1-1; CDR3 DNA: TGTGCCAGCAGCCTCGCCAGTATGAACACTGAAGCTTTCTTT; CDR3 protein: CASSLASMNTEAFF
CDR3 length: 13; D gene: TRBD1; V gene: TRBV28; clone size: -; J gene: TRBJ1-2; CDR3 DNA: TGTGCCAGCAAAACCGGGACAGGGCAGGGCTACACCTTC; CDR3 protein: CASKTGTGQGYTF
CDR3 length: 15; D gene: TRBD1; V gene: TRBV5-1; clone size: -; J gene: TRBJ2-5; CDR3 DNA: TGCGCCAGCAGCCCGGTCAGGGGGAGCCAAGAGACCCAGTACTTC; CDR3 protein: CASSPVRGSQETQYF
CDR3 length: 13; D gene: -; V gene: TRBV6-1; clone size: -; J gene: TRBJ2-1; CDR3 DNA: TGTGCCAGCATCCTACAGGATTACAATGAGCAGTTCTTC; CDR3 protein: CASILQDYNEQFF
CDR3 length: 14; D gene: TRBD1; V gene: TRBV23-1; clone size: -; J gene: TRBJ1-1; CDR3 DNA: TGCGCCAGCAGTCAGACAGGGGATTACACTGAAGCTTTCTTT; CDR3 protein: CASSQTGDYTEAFF
CDR3 length: 11; D gene: -; V gene: TRBV2; clone size: -; J gene: TRBJ2-3; CDR3 DNA: TGTGCCAGCAAGATACTGGATACGCAGTATTTT; CDR3 protein: CASKILDTQYF